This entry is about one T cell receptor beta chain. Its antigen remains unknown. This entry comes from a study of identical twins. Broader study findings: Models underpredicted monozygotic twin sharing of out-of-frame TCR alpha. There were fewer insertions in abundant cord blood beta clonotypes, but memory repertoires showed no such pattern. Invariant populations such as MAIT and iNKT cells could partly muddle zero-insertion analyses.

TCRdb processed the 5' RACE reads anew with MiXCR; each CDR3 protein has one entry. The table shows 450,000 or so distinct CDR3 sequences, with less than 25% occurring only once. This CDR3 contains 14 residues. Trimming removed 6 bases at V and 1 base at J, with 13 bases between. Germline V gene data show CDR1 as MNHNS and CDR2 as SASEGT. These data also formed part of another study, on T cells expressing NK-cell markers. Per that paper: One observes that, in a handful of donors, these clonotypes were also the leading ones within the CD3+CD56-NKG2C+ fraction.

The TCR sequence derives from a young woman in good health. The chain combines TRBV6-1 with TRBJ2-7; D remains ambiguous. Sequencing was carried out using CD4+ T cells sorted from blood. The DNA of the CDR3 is TGTGCCAGCAGCACCCGGACCTTTTCCTACGAGCAGTACTTC. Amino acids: CASSTRTFSYEQYF.